Sequencing of this T cell receptor beta chain was carried out in a study of blood T cell repertoires in COVID-19. Across the whole study: Italy, Spain and the United States were the sources of the convalescent and acute COVID-19 samples. T cells, B-cell-depleted T cells, or PBMCs supplied cDNA or gDNA.

Study processing details: Cell counts per sample came from amplifying reference gene primers. The protocol was immunoSEQ multiplex PCR, while the TCRdb copy is restricted to in-frame clones and leaves out a portion. V and J calls and clone size are those listed in that table; D and trimming were worked out from the DNA. The data contain some 250,000 clones, roughly 77% of them singletons. The CDR3 covers 15 residues. The V gene lost 0 bases and the J gene lost 8 bases, with 14 bases spanning the gap. The germline gives CDR1 SNHLY, CDR2 FYNNEI. V usage is TRBV2 and J usage is TRBJ2-1, with a tentative D call TRBD2 (6 bases). Sequences were obtained from peripheral blood. This clonotype originated in a woman aged 80 or over with acute or convalescent COVID-19. CDR3 loop: CASSEASQGGDEQFF. CDR3 DNA: TGTGCCAGCAGTGAAGCGTCCCAGGGAGGCGATGAGCAGTTCTTC.